A selection of T cell receptor beta chains follows, all from one sample in a study of T cells in localized non-small cell lung cancer. TCRdb's table, derived via immunoSEQ multiplex PCR, lists solely in-frame clones and lacks some. The table has about 72,000 clones, about 83% seen once. The sequencing here drew on peripheral blood, taken before any cancer treatment. These receptors came from a female donor of 60 years or more with stage I lung adenocarcinoma. Each CDR3 is given with its conserved first and last residue. The D gene is left open where the match is weak. The size of a clone is reported for some rows only, either as once, few or many, or as a class for expanded clones.

J,V,D,size,DNA,CDR3
TRBJ2-1,TRBV5-1,NA,NA,TGCGCCAGCAGCTTGGCCTCAGCCGGGTCTGGCAATGAGCAGTTCTTC,CASSLASAGSGNEQFF
TRBJ1-2,TRBV6-5,NA,few,TGTGCCAGCAGCGCTAGGGGGACCGGTGGCTACACCTTC,CASSARGTGGYTF
TRBJ2-1,TRBV5-1,NA,NA,TGCGCCAGCAGCCTACCCCGACTAGGACACTACAATGAGCAGTTCTTC,CASSLPRLGHYNEQFF
TRBJ2-3,TRBV5-1,NA,NA,TGCGCCAGCAGAATCACTAGCACAGATACGCAGTATTTT,CASRITSTDTQYF
TRBJ2-1,TRBV19,NA,NA,TGTGCCAGTAGTATTGAGGGACACACATACAATGAGCAGTTCTTC,CASSIEGHTYNEQFF
TRBJ2-5,TRBV29-1,NA,NA,TGCAGCGCCCTAGGGTTCCCGGAGGAGACCCAGTACTTC,CSALGFPEETQYF
TRBJ2-3,TRBV2,TRBD2,once,TGTGCCAGCACCGTGACTAGCGGGAGCGCGGCAGATACGCAGTATTTT,CASTVTSGSAADTQYF
TRBJ2-1,TRBV18,TRBD2,NA,TGTGCCAGCTCACCACCTACGGGGGGGCGTGGTGAGCAGTTCTTC,CASSPPTGGRGEQFF
TRBJ1-6,TRBV5-1,NA,NA,TGCGCCAGCAGAGAGGGACAAAGCTCCTATAATTCACCCCTCCACTTT,CASREGQSSYNSPLHF
TRBJ1-1,TRBV12-2,NA,NA,TGTGCAAGTCGCTTGAATAGCGGAGTTATGAACACTGAAGCTTTCTTT,CASRLNSGVMNTEAFF
TRBJ2-1,TRBV25-1,TRBD2,once,TGTGCCAGCATCATGAGAGCGGGAGAGCAGTACAATGAGCAGTTCTTC,CASIMRAGEQYNEQFF
TRBJ2-2,TRBV13,TRBD2,NA,TGTGCCAGCAGTTCGCCTGAGCGGGAGCTCGACACCGGGGAGCTGTTTTTT,CASSSPERELDTGELFF
TRBJ2-7,TRBV28,NA,NA,TGTGCCAGCAGTTCCTATTTGGAGGACTACGAGCAGTACTTC,CASSSYLEDYEQYF
TRBJ2-7,TRBV27,TRBD2,NA,TGTGCCAGCAGTGCCACTAGCGGGGGGGCCCCCGGATTCTACGAGCAGTACTTC,CASSATSGGAPGFYEQYF
TRBJ2-7,TRBV27,NA,NA,TGTGCCAGCAGCTCCCGCCACGAGCAGTACTTC,CASSSRHEQYF
TRBJ2-2,TRBV30,TRBD1,NA,TGTGCCTGGAAAGCGCAGGGGGCCGGGGAGCTGTTTTTT,CAWKAQGAGELFF
TRBJ2-5,TRBV18,TRBD1,NA,TGTGCCACCTCACCACAGGGGGTGAGGGAGACCCAGTACTTC,CATSPQGVRETQYF
TRBJ1-1,TRBV4-1,NA,NA,TGCGCCAGCAGCCAAGGGACAGTCTTGTACACTGAAGCTTTCTTT,CASSQGTVLYTEAFF
TRBJ1-5,TRBV19,TRBD1,NA,TGTGCCAGTAGTTCGGACAGGGGTAATCAGCCCCAGCATTTT,CASSSDRGNQPQHF
TRBJ1-1,TRBV27,NA,NA,TGTGCCAGCAGTTTATCTGGTGGCAGGCTGGGGACTGAAGCTTTCTTT,CASSLSGGRLGTEAFF
TRBJ1-2,TRBV27,NA,NA,TGTGCCAGCAGGAGGCAGGGAGACTATGGCTACACCTTC,CASRRQGDYGYTF
TRBJ2-7,TRBV5-1,TRBD2,NA,TGCGCCAGCAGCTCCGGGGGACTAGGCTACGAGCAGTACTTC,CASSSGGLGYEQYF
TRBJ1-1,TRBV7-9,TRBD1,once,TGTGCCAGTCTATATGGGGACAGAAACACTGAAGCTTTCTTT,CASLYGDRNTEAFF
TRBJ1-3,TRBV6-5,NA,NA,TGTGCCAGCACTCCCCCCGGCTCTGGAAACACCATATATTTT,CASTPPGSGNTIYF
TRBJ1-6,TRBV6-5,TRBD1,few,TGTGCCACGCGCGGGACAGATAATTCACCCCTCCACTTT,CATRGTDNSPLHF
TRBJ2-7,TRBV20-1,NA,NA,TGCAGTGCCATCGATACCTACGAGCAGTACTTC,CSAIDTYEQYF
TRBJ1-1,TRBV25-1,NA,NA,TGTGCCAGCAGAGAGGACGGCGGAGCTTTCTTT,CASREDGGAFF
TRBJ1-3,TRBV5-6,NA,once,TGTGCCAGCACCTCCTTCCCCCGGGGGCTCGGAAACACCATATATTTT,CASTSFPRGLGNTIYF
TRBJ2-5,TRBV5-4,NA,NA,TGTGCCAGCAGCTTGGTGGCGGTACAAGAGACCCAGTACTTC,CASSLVAVQETQYF
TRBJ2-2,TRBV30,NA,once,TGTGCCTGGAGGCCAGGTTGGAGCGGGGAGCTGTTTTTT,CAWRPGWSGELFF
TRBJ2-7,TRBV2,NA,NA,TGTGCCAGCAGCCTCCGGATACACCCCTACGAGCAGTACTTC,CASSLRIHPYEQYF
TRBJ2-3,TRBV5-1,NA,NA,TGCGCCAGCAGCTCTTACGGGGGCACAGATACGCAGTATTTT,CASSSYGGTDTQYF
TRBJ2-3,TRBV12-5,TRBD1,few,TGTGCTAGTGGTCCCGGACAGGGGCTGGAGACGCAGTATTTT,CASGPGQGLETQYF
TRBJ1-1,TRBV6-1,NA,NA,TGTGCCAGCAGTGAAGGTGGTGCCGCTGAAGCTTTCTTT,CASSEGGAAEAFF
TRBJ2-7,TRBV6-1,TRBD1,medium-sized,TGTGCCAGCAGGTCCGGGACAGGGTCCCTCCACGAGCAGTACTTC,CASRSGTGSLHEQYF
TRBJ2-7,TRBV2,TRBD1,few,TGTGCCAGCAGGTCCGGGACAGGGTCCTACGAGCAGTACTTC,CASRSGTGSYEQYF
TRBJ2-5,TRBV5-4,NA,NA,TGTGCCAGCAGCTTGGTACAAGAGACCCAGTACTTC,CASSLVQETQYF
TRBJ2-5,TRBV5-1,NA,NA,TGCGCCAGCAGAAGACCAGAGGGAGAGACCCAGTACTTC,CASRRPEGETQYF
TRBJ1-2,TRBV18,NA,NA,TGTGCCAGCTCACCCGGGGGTGGCGGCTATGGCTACACCTTC,CASSPGGGGYGYTF
TRBJ1-4,TRBV2,NA,NA,TGTGCCAGCATCCAGACGGGACCAACGTTTTTT,CASIQTGPTFF
TRBJ2-4,TRBV11-3,TRBD2,NA,TGTGCCAGCAGCTTAGCGGGGGGTTACATTCAGTACTTC,CASSLAGGYIQYF
TRBJ2-1,TRBV5-1,TRBD2,NA,TGCGCCAGCAGCCTCTACCGGGACAGGGGGTCGAAGACTAGCGGGAGGTGGCAGTTCTTC,CASSLYRDRGSKTSGRWQFF
TRBJ2-2,TRBV27,TRBD1,NA,TGTGCCAGCAGTCATTGGACAGGGAAGGACACCGGGGAGCTGTTTTTT,CASSHWTGKDTGELFF
TRBJ2-7,TRBV29-1,TRBD2,few,TGCAGCGTCCAAGCGGGAGAGCCCTACGAGCAGTACTTC,CSVQAGEPYEQYF
TRBJ2-1,TRBV5-1,NA,NA,TGCGCCAGCAGCTTGGAGGTGGGGGCCTCCTACAATGAGCAGTTCTTC,CASSLEVGASYNEQFF
TRBJ1-3,TRBV11-3,NA,NA,TGTGCCAGCAGCTTGTTAGGGGAGTCCTACTCTGGAAACACCATATATTTT,CASSLLGESYSGNTIYF
TRBJ1-4,TRBV11-2,NA,NA,TGTGCCAGCAGCTTATTTGGCAGGGGCCGTGAAAAACTGTTTTTT,CASSLFGRGREKLFF
TRBJ2-1,TRBV5-1,TRBD2,NA,TGCGCCAGCAGGCTCTGGAGCGGGAGCTCCTACAATGAGCAGTTCTTC,CASRLWSGSSYNEQFF
TRBJ2-7,TRBV18,TRBD1,NA,TGTGCCAGCTCCAAAACAACAGGGGGTGAGCAGTACTTC,CASSKTTGGEQYF
TRBJ2-1,TRBV18,TRBD2,NA,TGTGCCAGCTCACCACCGCAGGGACTAGCGACCAATGAGCAGTTCTTC,CASSPPQGLATNEQFF
TRBJ2-7,TRBV5-1,NA,NA,TGCGCCAGCAGCCGAAAAGTACTTTTCATCATCTACGAGCAGTACTTC,CASSRKVLFIIYEQYF
TRBJ2-3,TRBV5-6,TRBD2,NA,TGTGCCAGCAGCTTAACGCGGGGGGTCACAGATACGCAGTATTTT,CASSLTRGVTDTQYF
TRBJ1-4,TRBV20-1,NA,NA,TGCAGTGTATCAACTAATGAAAAACTGTTTTTT,CSVSTNEKLFF
TRBJ2-5,TRBV28,TRBD1,NA,TGTGCCAGCAGTTGGTCCCCCACAGGGGTTGAGACCCAGTACTTC,CASSWSPTGVETQYF